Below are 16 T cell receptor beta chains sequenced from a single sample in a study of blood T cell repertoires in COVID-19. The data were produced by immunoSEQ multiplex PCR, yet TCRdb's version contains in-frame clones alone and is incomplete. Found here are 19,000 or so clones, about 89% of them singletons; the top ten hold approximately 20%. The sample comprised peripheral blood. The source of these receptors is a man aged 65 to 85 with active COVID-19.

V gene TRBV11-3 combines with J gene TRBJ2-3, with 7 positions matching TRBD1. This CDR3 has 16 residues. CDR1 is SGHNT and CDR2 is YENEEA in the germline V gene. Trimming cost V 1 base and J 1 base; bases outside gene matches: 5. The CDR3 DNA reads TGTGCCAGCAGCTTAGTGGCAGGGGGAGGCACAGATACGCAGTATTTT. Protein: CASSLVAGGGTDTQYF.

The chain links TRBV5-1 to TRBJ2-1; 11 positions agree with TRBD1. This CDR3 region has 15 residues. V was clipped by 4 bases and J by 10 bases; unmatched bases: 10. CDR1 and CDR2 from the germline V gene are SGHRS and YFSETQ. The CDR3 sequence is CASSSPGQGDLEQFF. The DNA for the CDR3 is TGCGCCAGCAGCAGTCCGGGACAGGGGGATCTCGAGCAGTTCTTC.

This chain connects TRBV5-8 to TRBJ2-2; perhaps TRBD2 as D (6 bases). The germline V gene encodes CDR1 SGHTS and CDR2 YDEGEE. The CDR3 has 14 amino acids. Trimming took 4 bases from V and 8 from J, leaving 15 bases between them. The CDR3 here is CASSIGGPTGELFF. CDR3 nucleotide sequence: TGTGCCAGCAGCATAGGAGGGCCGACGGGGGAGCTGTTTTTT.

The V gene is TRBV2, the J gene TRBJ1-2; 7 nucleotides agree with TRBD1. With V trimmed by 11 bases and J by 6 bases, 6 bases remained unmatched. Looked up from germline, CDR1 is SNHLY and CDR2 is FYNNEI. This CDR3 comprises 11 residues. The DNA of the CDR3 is TGTGCCGCCCAGGGGGTTGATGGCTACACCTTC. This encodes CAAQGVDGYTF.

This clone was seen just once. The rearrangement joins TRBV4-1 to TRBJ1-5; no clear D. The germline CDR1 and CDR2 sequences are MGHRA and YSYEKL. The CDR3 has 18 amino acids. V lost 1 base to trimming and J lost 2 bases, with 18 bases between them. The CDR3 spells CASSQVVLSLYGNQPQHF. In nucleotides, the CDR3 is TGCGCCAGCAGCCAAGTCGTTCTTAGCCTTTACGGCAATCAGCCCCAGCATTTT.

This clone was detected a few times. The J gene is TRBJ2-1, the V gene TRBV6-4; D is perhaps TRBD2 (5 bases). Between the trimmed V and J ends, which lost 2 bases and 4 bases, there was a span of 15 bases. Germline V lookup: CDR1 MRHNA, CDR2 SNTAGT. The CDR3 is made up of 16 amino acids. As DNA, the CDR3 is TGTGCCAGCAGTGACGAGTCTTCGGGAAGTTACAATGAGCAGTTCTTC. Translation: CASSDESSGSYNEQFF.

CDR3 loop: CASSLRVLYNEQFF. CDR3 nucleotides: TGCGCCAGCAGCCTCAGGGTACTGTACAATGAGCAGTTCTTC. The chain carries TRBV4-1 and TRBJ2-1; possible D gene TRBD1, 5 bases. Looked up from germline, CDR1 is MGHRA and CDR2 is YSYEKL. Between the trimmed V and J ends, which lost 4 bases and 4 bases, there was a span of 11 bases. CDR3 size: 14 residues.

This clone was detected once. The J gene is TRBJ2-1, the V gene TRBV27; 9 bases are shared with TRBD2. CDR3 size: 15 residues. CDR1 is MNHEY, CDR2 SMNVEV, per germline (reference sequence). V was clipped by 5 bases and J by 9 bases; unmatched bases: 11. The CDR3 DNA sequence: TGTGCCAGCAGTGAGCTTAGCGGGAGAGGCAGTGAGCAGTTCTTC. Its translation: CASSELSGRGSEQFF.

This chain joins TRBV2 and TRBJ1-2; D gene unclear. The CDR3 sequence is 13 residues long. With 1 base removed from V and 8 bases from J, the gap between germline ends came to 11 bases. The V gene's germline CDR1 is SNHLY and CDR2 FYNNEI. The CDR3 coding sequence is TGTGCCAGCAGTGAAGGGGCTGATTGGGGCTACACCTTC. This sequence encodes CASSEGADWGYTF.

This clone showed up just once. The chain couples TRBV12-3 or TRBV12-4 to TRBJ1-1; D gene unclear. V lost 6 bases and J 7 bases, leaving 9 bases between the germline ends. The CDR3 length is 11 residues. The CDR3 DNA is TGTGCCAGCAGCACTAACCTTGAAGCTTTCTTT. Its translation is CASSTNLEAFF.

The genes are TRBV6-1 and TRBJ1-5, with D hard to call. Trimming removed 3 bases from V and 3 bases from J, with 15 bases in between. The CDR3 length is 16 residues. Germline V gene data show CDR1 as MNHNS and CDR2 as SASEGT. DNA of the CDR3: TGTGCCAGCAGTGAGATAGGAGGCACCAACAATCAGCCCCAGCATTTT. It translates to CASSEIGGTNNQPQHF.

CDR3 nucleotides: TGTGCCAGCAGCTTTGACACATTCTCCTATGGCTACACCTTC. Translating gives CASSFDTFSYGYTF. This chain links TRBV5-5 with TRBJ1-2; no definite D call. V was clipped by 2 bases and J by 4 bases, with 12 bases between them. CDR3 length equals 14 residues. The germline gives CDR1 SGHKS, CDR2 YYEKEE (reference sequence).

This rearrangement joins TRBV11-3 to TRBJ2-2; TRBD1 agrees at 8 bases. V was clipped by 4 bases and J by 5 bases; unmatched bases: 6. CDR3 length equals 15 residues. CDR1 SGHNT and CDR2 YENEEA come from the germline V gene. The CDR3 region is CASSSAGGATGELFF. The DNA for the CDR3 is TGTGCCAGCAGCTCGGCAGGGGGCGCGACCGGGGAGCTGTTTTTT.

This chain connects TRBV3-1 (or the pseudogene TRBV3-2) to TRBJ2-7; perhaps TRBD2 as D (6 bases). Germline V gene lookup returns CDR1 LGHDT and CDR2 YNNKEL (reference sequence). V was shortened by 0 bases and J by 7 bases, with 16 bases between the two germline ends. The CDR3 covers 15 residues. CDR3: CASSQDHTGEREQYF. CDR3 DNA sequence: TGTGCCAGCAGCCAAGATCACACGGGGGAGCGTGAGCAGTACTTC.

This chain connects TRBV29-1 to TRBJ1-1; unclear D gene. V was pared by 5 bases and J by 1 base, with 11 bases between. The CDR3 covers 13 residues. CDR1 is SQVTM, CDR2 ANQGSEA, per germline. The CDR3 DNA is TGCAGCGTTCCGGGTGACTGGAACACTGAAGCTTTCTTT. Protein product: CSVPGDWNTEAFF.

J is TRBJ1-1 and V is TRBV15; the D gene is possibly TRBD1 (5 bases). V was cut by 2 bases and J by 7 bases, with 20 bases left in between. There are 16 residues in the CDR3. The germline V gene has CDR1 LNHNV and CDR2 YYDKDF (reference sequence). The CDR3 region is CATSRPREGPKHEAFF. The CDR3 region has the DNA TGTGCCACCAGCAGACCCCGGGAGGGGCCCAAACATGAAGCTTTCTTT.